Listed here are 27 T cell receptor beta chains from one sample, sequenced in a study of shared clonotypes between healthy human individuals. Produced via immunoSEQ multiplex PCR; TCRdb's table is partial and in-frame only. This table has roughly 500,000 clones, about 72% appearing once. The source material was PBMCs. Receptors were obtained from a woman aged 40 to 50 in good health. Some clones in this sample may be carry-over from other donors' samples.

The rearrangement links TRBV2 to TRBJ2-2; D ambiguous. Per the germline V gene, CDR1 is SNHLY and CDR2 is FYNNEI. V was clipped by 2 bases and J by 5 bases, with 12 bases between them. The CDR3 runs 15 residues. The CDR3 reads CASSESVGRTGELFF. The CDR3 DNA sequence: TGTGCCAGCAGTGAATCCGTAGGTCGGACCGGGGAGCTGTTTTTT.

With respect to this clone: Within the sample, other DNA sequences also encode this same CDR3. The chain employs TRBV5-4 and TRBJ2-1, with 8 bases lining up with TRBD1. The germline V gene encodes CDR1 SGHNT and CDR2 YYREEE (reference sequence). Losses at the gene ends were 2 bases for V and 0 bases for J; bases not matched to a gene: 1. The CDR3 contains 15 residues. The CDR3 loop is CASSLTGGSYNEQFF. In DNA, the CDR3 is TGTGCCAGCAGCTTAACAGGGGGCTCCTACAATGAGCAGTTCTTC.

This rearrangement joins TRBV4-2 to TRBJ2-1; 8 bases align to TRBD2. The germline V gene encodes CDR1 LGHNA and CDR2 YNFKEQ. The V and J ends lost 4 bases and 9 bases, in that order; junction bases with no gene match: 11. The CDR3 loop spans 15 amino acids. Here the CDR3 reads CASSPPGLVMREQFF. In nucleotides, the CDR3 is TGTGCCAGCAGCCCACCGGGACTAGTTATGCGTGAGCAGTTCTTC.

This chain joins TRBV5-1 and TRBJ1-1, with 7 bases fitting TRBD1. The CDR3 has 13 amino acids. V was pared by 0 bases and J by 8 bases, with 4 bases of the junction left unmatched. Germline assignment: CDR1 SGHRS and CDR2 YFSETQ. The CDR3 sequence is CASSLGGQQEAFF. For the CDR3, the DNA is TGCGCCAGCAGCTTGGGGGGACAGCAAGAAGCTTTCTTT.

This clone has ten or more counts. The chain recombines TRBV10-3 with TRBJ1-5; D remains ambiguous. The CDR3 consists of 14 residues. From germline, CDR1 is ENHRY and CDR2 SYGVKD. Trimming cost V 4 bases and J 6 bases, with 13 bases left between them. The CDR3 bases are TGTGCCATCAGTGGTGGGTCCGTAACTCAGCCCCAGCATTTT. This gives the protein CAISGGSVTQPQHF.

This rearrangement joins TRBV7-2 to TRBJ2-1, with D possibly TRBD2 on 6 matching bases. The CDR3 is made up of 15 amino acids. Germline V gives CDR1 SGHTA, CDR2 FQGNSA. The V gene lost 0 bases and the J gene lost 12 bases, with 18 bases spanning the gap. The CDR3 nucleotides read TGTGCCAGCAGCTTAGCGGGGCAGCGGGCTTTGGGGCAGTTCTTC. Its translation is CASSLAGQRALGQFF.

This clone appeared once. The chain has TRBV5-1 and TRBJ2-6, with D perhaps given as TRBD1 or TRBD2 (5 bases each). The CDR3 sequence is 18 residues long. V lost 1 base and J 1 base, leaving 15 bases between the germline ends. CDR1 is SGHRS and CDR2 is YFSETQ in the germline V gene. DNA for the CDR3: TGCGCCAGCAGCTTGACGGGACCCTCGTCTTCTGGGGCCAACGTCCTGACTTTC. It translates to CASSLTGPSSSGANVLTF.

The chain recombines TRBV2 with TRBJ2-7; possible D gene TRBD2, 5 bases. The germline V gene has CDR1 SNHLY and CDR2 FYNNEI. The V and J ends lost 6 bases and 4 bases respectively, with 13 bases between them. The CDR3 has 13 residues. CDR3 in DNA: TGTGCCAGCAGGAAAGGGTCGGGATACGAGCAGTACTTC. Its protein product is CASRKGSGYEQYF.

This clone was detected only a few times. V usage is TRBV30 and J usage is TRBJ1-4; D is undetermined. The V end was cut by 8 bases, the J end by 8 bases, with 6 bases between. Germline assignment: CDR1 GTSNPN and CDR2 SVGIG (reference sequence). The CDR3 totals 9 residues. This CDR3 is CAHREKLFF. Here the CDR3 DNA reads TGTGCCCATCGGGAAAAACTGTTTTTT.

The sample holds many counts of this clone. The rearrangement uses TRBV9 and TRBJ2-1; TRBD2 aligns across 14 bases. Germline CDR1 SGDLS, CDR2 YYNGEE. The CDR3 consists of 16 residues. Germline trimming cut 4 bases from V and 9 bases from J; bases unmatched to any gene: 9. DNA for the CDR3: TGTGCCAGCAGCCCGGATGGGACTAGCGGGAGTTTTGAGCAGTTCTTC. This sequence encodes CASSPDGTSGSFEQFF.

The sample holds a few counts of this clone. This chain links TRBV6-1 with TRBJ2-5, with D maybe TRBD2 (5 bases). The J call may be mistaken, given a closer DNA end match to TRBJ2-7. The CDR3 covers 14 residues. Per germline, CDR1 MNHNS and CDR2 SASEGT. Here the CDR3 DNA reads TGTGCCAGCAGTGAACGGGGAAATAACTACGAGCAGTACTTC. Translating it yields CASSERGNNYEQYF.

The V gene is TRBV15, the J gene TRBJ1-5, with D possibly TRBD1 on 6 matching bases. Trimming shortened V by 8 bases and J by 6 bases, and 20 bases separated the two germline ends. Germline CDR1 and CDR2: LNHNV and YYDKDF (reference sequence). CDR3 length: 15 residues. The CDR3 loop is CATSRGKGGLQPQHF. CDR3 nucleotides: TGTGCCACCTCTAGGGGGAAGGGGGGGCTTCAGCCCCAGCATTTT.

The chain uses TRBV5-4 and TRBJ2-7, with D tentatively TRBD1 (5 bases). The ends were cut back, 1 base at V and 0 bases at J, with 8 bases in the middle. The CDR3 length is 14 residues. The V gene's germline CDR1 is SGHNT and CDR2 YYREEE (reference sequence). CDR3 DNA sequence: TGTGCCAGCAGCTTGATGGGGCTCTCCTACGAGCAGTACTTC. The encoded protein is CASSLMGLSYEQYF.

The V gene is TRBV4-1, the J gene TRBJ2-1; tentatively, D is TRBD2 (7 bases). Germline-derived CDR1 and CDR2 are MGHRA and YSYEKL. V was pared by 7 bases and J by 5 bases, with 21 bases between. The CDR3 runs 16 residues. The chain's CDR3 is CASTLSRGASHNEQFF. In nucleotides, the CDR3 is TGCGCCAGCACCCTAAGCCGGGGGGCGTCCCACAATGAGCAGTTCTTC.

V is TRBV12-5 and J is TRBJ2-6; 8 bases are shared with TRBD1. CDR1 is LGHNT, CDR2 FRNRAP, per germline. The CDR3 is 22 residues long. Losses at the gene ends were 0 bases for V and 1 base for J; bases not matched to a gene: 17. The CDR3 spells CASGLVLGTRQGPFSGANVLTF. The DNA for the CDR3 is TGTGCTAGTGGTTTGGTACTTGGTACCCGACAGGGGCCCTTTTCTGGGGCCAACGTCCTGACTTTC.

The V gene is TRBV6-5, the J gene TRBJ2-6; no clear D. The CDR3 length is 14 residues. Germline CDR1 reads MNHEY; CDR2 reads SVGAGI. V gave up 0 bases and J gave up 2 bases, with 2 bases separating them. CDR3 residues: CASSYSTGANVLTF. Written as DNA, the CDR3 is TGTGCCAGCAGTTACTCGACTGGGGCCAACGTCCTGACTTTC.

The rearrangement links TRBV28 to TRBJ1-1; D not certain. The CDR3 runs 15 residues. Trimming removed 7 bases at V and 0 bases at J, with 15 bases between. Germline-derived CDR1 and CDR2 are MDHEN and SYDVKM. The CDR3 DNA follows: TGTGCCAGCATCCCAGGCGGGCCAATGAACACTGAAGCTTTCTTT. Amino acids: CASIPGGPMNTEAFF.

The gene calls are TRBV27 and TRBJ1-1, with D uncertain. CDR3 length: 15 residues. Germline loops: CDR1 MNHEY, CDR2 SMNVEV (reference sequence). V shed 3 bases and J shed 6 bases, with 17 bases lying between them. The CDR3 region has the DNA TGTGCCAGCAGTTTCCTCGGACGGGGAAGGGCTGAAGCTTTCTTT. The encoded protein is CASSFLGRGRAEAFF.

CDR3 loop: CATSQTRGVTQYF. CDR3 nucleotides: TGTGCCACCAGCCAGACCCGCGGGGTGACCCAGTACTTC. The chain carries TRBV15 and TRBJ2-5; a weak D match, TRBD2 (6 bases). Trimming cost V 5 bases and J 7 bases, with 14 bases left between them. The germline gives CDR1 LNHNV, CDR2 YYDKDF (reference sequence). The CDR3 sequence is 13 residues long.

This clone appeared once. This chain links TRBV28 with TRBJ1-1; D is ambiguous. CDR3 length: 15 amino acids. Germline lookup yields CDR1 MDHEN and CDR2 SYDVKM. Trimming cost V 6 bases and J 0 bases, with 14 bases left between them. CDR3 region: CASRLLDVLNTEAFF. The DNA of the CDR3 is TGTGCCAGCAGACTCCTGGACGTACTGAACACTGAAGCTTTCTTT.

The chain combines TRBV19 with TRBJ1-5; the D is unclear. This CDR3 is built from 17 residues. Germline assignment: CDR1 LNHDA and CDR2 SQIVND (reference sequence). Trimming shortened V by 7 bases and J by 5 bases, and 24 bases separated the two germline ends. In nucleotides, the CDR3 is TGTGCCAGTAAGGACCGGCGGTCCCCTCTGGAGTATCAGCCCCAGCATTTT. This translates into CASKDRRSPLEYQPQHF.

The chain carries TRBV19 and TRBJ1-3; D is unresolved. Trimming shortened V by 10 bases and J by 0 bases, and 10 bases separated the two germline ends. Germline lookup yields CDR1 LNHDA and CDR2 SQIVND (reference sequence). The CDR3 sequence is 13 residues long. CDR3 in amino acids: CATQELSGNTIYF. CDR3 DNA sequence: TGTGCCACCCAGGAGCTCTCTGGAAACACCATATATTTT.

A few counts support this clone. V usage is TRBV6-6 and J usage is TRBJ2-7, with a tentative D call TRBD1 (6 bases). Germline assignment: CDR1 MNHNY and CDR2 SVGAGI (reference sequence). V was shortened by 6 bases and J by 4 bases, with 10 bases between the two germline ends. The CDR3 has 12 amino acids. This CDR3 is CASRRTDYEQYF. Here the CDR3 DNA reads TGTGCCAGCAGGAGGACAGATTACGAGCAGTACTTC.

The rearrangement uses TRBV25-1 and TRBJ1-3; D ambiguous. The CDR3 has 17 amino acids. The ends were cut back, 0 bases at V and 0 bases at J, with 12 bases in the middle. Per the germline V gene, CDR1 is MGHDK and CDR2 is SYGVNS. For the CDR3, the DNA is TGTGCCAGCAGTGAATATGCCGGACGGGTCTCTGGAAACACCATATATTTT. This translates into CASSEYAGRVSGNTIYF.

The rearrangement joins TRBV10-1 to TRBJ2-3; D not resolved. Germline V CDR1 and CDR2: WNHNN, SYGVQD (reference sequence). The length of the CDR3 is 15 residues. Trimming stripped 6 bases from V and 7 bases from J, with 20 bases between. In DNA form, the CDR3 reads TGCGCCAGCAGCCGAGTGGCCACAAGAGGAAATACGCAGTATTTT. This translates into CASSRVATRGNTQYF.

CDR3 nucleotide sequence: TGTGCCAGCTACCGGGACAGGGGGTACAATGAGCAGTTCTTC. Residues: CASYRDRGYNEQFF. The V call is TRBV30, the J call TRBJ2-1; TRBD1 matches 11 bases. Germline CDR1 GTSNPN, CDR2 SVGIG (reference sequence). The CDR3 sequence is 14 residues long. With 8 bases clipped from V and 4 bases from J, the junction kept 7 bases outside the gene matches.

In this sample, this clone turned up many times. V and J are TRBV2 and TRBJ2-2; D is unclear. The germline V gene has CDR1 SNHLY and CDR2 FYNNEI. This CDR3 contains 15 residues. Trimming removed 5 bases from V and 3 bases from J, with 13 bases in between. The CDR3 DNA is TGTGCCAGCAGTAATAAGTCCCCATACACCGGGGAGCTGTTTTTT. This encodes CASSNKSPYTGELFF.